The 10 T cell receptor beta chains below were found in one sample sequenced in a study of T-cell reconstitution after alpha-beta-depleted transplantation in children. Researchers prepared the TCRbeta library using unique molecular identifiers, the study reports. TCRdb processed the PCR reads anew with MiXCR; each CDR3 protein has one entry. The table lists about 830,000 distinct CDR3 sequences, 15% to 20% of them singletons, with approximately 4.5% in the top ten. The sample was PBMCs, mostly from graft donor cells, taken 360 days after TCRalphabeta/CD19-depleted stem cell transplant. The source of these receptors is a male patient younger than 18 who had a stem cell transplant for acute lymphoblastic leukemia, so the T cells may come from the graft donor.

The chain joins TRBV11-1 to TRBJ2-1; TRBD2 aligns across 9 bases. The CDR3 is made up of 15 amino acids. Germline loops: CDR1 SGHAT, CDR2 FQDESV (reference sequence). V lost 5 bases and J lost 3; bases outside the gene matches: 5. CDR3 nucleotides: TGTGCCAGCAGCATAAGGACTAGCGACTACAATGAGCAGTTCTTC. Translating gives CASSIRTSDYNEQFF.

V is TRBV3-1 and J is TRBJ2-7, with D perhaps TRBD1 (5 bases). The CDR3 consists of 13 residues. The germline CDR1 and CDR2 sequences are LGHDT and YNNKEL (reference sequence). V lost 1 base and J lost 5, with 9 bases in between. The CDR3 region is CASSQGQPDEQYF. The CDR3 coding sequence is TGTGCCAGCAGCCAAGGACAGCCCGACGAGCAGTACTTC.

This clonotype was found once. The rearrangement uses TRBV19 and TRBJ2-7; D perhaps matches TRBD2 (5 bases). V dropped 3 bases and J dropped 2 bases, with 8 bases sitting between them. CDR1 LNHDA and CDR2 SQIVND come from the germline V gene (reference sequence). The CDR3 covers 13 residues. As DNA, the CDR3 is TGTGCCAGTAGTATGAGGGTTACCTACGAGCAGTACTTC. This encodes CASSMRVTYEQYF.

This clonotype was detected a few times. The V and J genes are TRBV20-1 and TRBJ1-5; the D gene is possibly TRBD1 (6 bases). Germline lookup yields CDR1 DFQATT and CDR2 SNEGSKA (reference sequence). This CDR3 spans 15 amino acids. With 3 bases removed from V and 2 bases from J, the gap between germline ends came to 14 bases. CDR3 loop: CSARGAEGGNQPQHF. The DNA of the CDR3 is TGCAGTGCTAGGGGGGCAGAAGGGGGCAATCAGCCCCAGCATTTT.

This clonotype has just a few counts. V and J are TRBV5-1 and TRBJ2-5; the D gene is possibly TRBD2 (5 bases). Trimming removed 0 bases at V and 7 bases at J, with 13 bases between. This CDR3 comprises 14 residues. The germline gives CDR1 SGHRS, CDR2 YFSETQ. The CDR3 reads CASSLVGAEGTQYF. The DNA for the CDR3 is TGCGCCAGCAGCTTGGTCGGCGCCGAGGGGACCCAGTACTTC.

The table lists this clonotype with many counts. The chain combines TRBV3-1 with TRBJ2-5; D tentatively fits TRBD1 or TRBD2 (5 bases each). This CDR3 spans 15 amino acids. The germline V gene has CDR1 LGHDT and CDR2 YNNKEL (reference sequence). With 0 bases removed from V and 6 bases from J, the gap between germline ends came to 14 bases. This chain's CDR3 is CASSQDSVGVQTQYF. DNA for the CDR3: TGTGCCAGCAGCCAAGATTCTGTGGGGGTGCAGACCCAGTACTTC.

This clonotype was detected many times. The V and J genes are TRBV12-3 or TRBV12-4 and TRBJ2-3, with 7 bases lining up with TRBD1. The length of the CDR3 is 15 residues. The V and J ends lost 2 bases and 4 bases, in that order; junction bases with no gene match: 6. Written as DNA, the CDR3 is TGTGCCAGCAGTTTAAGACAGGGCTATTCAGATACGCAGTATTTT. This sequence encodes CASSLRQGYSDTQYF.

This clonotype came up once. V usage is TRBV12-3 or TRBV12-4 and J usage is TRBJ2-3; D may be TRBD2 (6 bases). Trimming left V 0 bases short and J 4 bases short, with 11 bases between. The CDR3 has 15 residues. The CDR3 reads CASSLAEGGPDTQYF. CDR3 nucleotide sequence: TGTGCCAGCAGTTTAGCGGAGGGCGGGCCAGATACGCAGTATTTT.

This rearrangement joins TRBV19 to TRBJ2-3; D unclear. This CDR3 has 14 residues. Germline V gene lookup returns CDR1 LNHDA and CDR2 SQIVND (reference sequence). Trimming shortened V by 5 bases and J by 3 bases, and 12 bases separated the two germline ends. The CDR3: CASSSPATTDTQYF. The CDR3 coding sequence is TGTGCCAGTAGTTCTCCAGCCACAACAGATACGCAGTATTTT.

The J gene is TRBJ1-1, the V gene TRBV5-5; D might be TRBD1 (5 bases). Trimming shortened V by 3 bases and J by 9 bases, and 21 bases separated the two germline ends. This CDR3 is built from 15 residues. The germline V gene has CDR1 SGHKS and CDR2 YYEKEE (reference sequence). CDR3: CASSSPLRDRGKAFF. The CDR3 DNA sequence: TGTGCCAGCAGCTCTCCTCTAAGAGACAGAGGAAAAGCTTTCTTT.